The present T cell receptor beta chain was sequenced within a study of cytomegalovirus exposure and HLA in healthy donors. These donors, healthy bone marrow donors, were studied. The primer mix had 60 Vbeta and 13 Jbeta primers. Libraries were prepared by immunoSEQ multiplex PCR; TCRdb keeps only in-frame clonotypes and omits some of them. The sample has roughly 160,000 clones; roughly 81% are singletons. Trimming stripped 7 bases from V and 0 bases from J, with 10 bases between. The CDR3 sequence is 13 residues long. In germline, CDR1 is SNHLY, CDR2 FYNNEI. The source material was PBMCs. The chain recombines TRBV2 with TRBJ2-7; TRBD1 is a possible D gene (6 bases). The TCR was taken from a man younger than 45 in good health and CMV-seropositive. Here the CDR3 DNA reads TGTGCCAGCATACAGGGTCGCTCCTACGAGCAGTACTTC. This gives the protein CASIQGRSYEQYF.